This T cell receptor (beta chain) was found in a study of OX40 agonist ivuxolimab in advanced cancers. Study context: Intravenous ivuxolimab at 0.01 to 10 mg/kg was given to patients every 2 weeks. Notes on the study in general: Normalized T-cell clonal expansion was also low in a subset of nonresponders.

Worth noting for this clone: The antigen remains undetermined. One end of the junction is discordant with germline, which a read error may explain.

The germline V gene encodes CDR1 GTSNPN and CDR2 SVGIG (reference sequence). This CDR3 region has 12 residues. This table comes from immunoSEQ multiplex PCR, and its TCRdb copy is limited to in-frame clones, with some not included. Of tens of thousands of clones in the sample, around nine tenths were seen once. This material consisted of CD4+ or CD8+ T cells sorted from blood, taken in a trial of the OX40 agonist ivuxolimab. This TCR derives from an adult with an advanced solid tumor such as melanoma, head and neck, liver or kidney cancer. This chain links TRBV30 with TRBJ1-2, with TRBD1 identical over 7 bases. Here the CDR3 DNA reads TGTGCCTGGAGTTCTACAGGGGTTGGCCACACCTTC. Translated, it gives CAWSSTGVGHTF.